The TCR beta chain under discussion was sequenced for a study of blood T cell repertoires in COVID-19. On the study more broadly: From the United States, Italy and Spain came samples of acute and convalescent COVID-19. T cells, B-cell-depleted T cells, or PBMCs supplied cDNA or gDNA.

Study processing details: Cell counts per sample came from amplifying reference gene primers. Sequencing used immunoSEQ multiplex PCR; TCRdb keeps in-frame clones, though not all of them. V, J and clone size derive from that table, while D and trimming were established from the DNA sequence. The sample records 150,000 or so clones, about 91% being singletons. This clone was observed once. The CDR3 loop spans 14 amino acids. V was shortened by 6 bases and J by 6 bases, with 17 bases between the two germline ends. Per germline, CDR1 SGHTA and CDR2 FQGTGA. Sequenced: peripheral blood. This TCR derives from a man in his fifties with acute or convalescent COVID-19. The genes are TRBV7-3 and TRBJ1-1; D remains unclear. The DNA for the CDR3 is TGTGCCAGCAGTCGAGAGGGTGGGATCGCTGAAGCTTTCTTT. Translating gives CASSREGGIAEAFF.